This TCR beta chain comes out of a study of CD8+ T cells in alopecia areata. Looking at the study overall: Patients in the treated group were given tofacitinib by mouth, 5 to 10 mg twice a day. Tofacitinib therapy took 6 to 18 months; 6 months off drug came after. Broader study findings: In scalp, tofacitinib significantly decreased clonality and expanded CD8+ clones among the top 100. A single nonresponder leaves the baseline CD8+ expansion link to response uncertain.

Indicated treatment: oral pan-JAK inhibitor, 5-10 mg twice daily. The authors extracted RNA and reverse transcribed it into cDNA as the sequencing template. The data were produced by immunoSEQ multiplex PCR, yet TCRdb's version contains in-frame clones alone and is incomplete. The sample has about 190,000 clones; around 65% are singletons. The V and J ends lost 4 bases and 5 bases respectively, with 14 bases between them. Germline V gene sequence: CDR1 SQVTM, CDR2 ANQGSEA. This CDR3 region has 13 residues. A remark on this clone: Antigen unknown.

The chain joins TRBV29-1 to TRBJ1-2; TRBD1 might be the D (5 bases). The starting material was CD4+ T cells sorted from blood, obtained at week 4, from a patient treated with tofacitinib. The TCR was taken from a human donor with alopecia areata. DNA of the CDR3: TGCAGCGTTGGATCGCGACAGTCGTATGGCTACACCTTC. This sequence encodes CSVGSRQSYGYTF.